This T cell receptor beta chain was retrieved from a study of cytomegalovirus exposure and HLA in healthy donors. Regarding the study as a whole: Presence/absence results assume similar sequencing depth per donor, which may not hold. The study designated roughly 160 TCR beta chains cytomegalovirus-associated.

With 60 Vbeta and 13 Jbeta primers, the PCR was carried out. Using immunoSEQ multiplex PCR, the repertoire was profiled, and TCRdb retains in-frame clones only, with some absent. The repertoire holds about 130,000 clones, with roughly 80% as singletons. This clone showed up just once. What it binds is not known. This CDR3 contains 15 residues. In germline, CDR1 is LNHDA, CDR2 SQIVND (reference sequence). V was pared by 3 bases and J by 0 bases, with 9 bases between. This TCR derives from a man aged 25 to 40 in good health and CMV-seropositive. The gene calls are TRBV19 and TRBJ1-3; the D gene is possibly TRBD1 (5 bases). Sequencing was done on a sample of PBMCs. CDR3 sequence: CASSISTDSGNTIYF. In nucleotides, the CDR3 is TGTGCCAGTAGTATCTCGACAGACTCTGGAAACACCATATATTTT.